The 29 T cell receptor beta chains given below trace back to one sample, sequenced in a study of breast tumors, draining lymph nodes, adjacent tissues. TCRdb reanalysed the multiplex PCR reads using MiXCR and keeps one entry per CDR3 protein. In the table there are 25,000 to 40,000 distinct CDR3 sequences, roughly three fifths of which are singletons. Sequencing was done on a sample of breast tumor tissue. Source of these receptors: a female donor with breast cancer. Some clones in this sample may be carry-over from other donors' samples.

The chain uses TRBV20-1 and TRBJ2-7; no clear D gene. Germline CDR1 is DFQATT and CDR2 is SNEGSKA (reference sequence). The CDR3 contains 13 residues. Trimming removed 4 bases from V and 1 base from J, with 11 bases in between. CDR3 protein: CSATSQWSYEQYF. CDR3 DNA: TGCAGTGCTACCTCACAATGGTCCTACGAGCAGTACTTC.

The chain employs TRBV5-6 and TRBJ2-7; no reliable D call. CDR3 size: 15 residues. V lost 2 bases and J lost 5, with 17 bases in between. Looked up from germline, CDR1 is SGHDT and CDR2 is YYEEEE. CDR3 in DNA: TGTGCCAGCAGCTTACGCACTGGGATAGACGACGAGCAGTACTTC. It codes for CASSLRTGIDDEQYF.

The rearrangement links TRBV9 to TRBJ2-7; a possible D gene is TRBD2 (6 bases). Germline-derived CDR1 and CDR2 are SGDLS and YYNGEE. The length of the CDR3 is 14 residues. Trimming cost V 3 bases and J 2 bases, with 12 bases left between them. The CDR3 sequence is CASSAGTGTYEQYF. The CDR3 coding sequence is TGTGCCAGCAGCGCGGGGACTGGCACCTACGAGCAGTACTTC.

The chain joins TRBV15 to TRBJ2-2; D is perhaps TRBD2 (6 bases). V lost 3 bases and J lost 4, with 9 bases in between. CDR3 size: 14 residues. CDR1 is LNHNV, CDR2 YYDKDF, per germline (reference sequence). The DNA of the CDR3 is TGTGCCACCAGCAGCGGGGGACCCACCGGGGAGCTGTTTTTT. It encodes CATSSGGPTGELFF.

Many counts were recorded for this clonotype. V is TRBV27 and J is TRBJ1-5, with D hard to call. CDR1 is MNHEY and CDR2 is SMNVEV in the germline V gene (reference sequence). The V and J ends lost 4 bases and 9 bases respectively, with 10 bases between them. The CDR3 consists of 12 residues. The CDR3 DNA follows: TGTGCCAGCAGTTGGGTGGGCGGGCCCCAGCATTTT. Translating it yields CASSWVGGPQHF.

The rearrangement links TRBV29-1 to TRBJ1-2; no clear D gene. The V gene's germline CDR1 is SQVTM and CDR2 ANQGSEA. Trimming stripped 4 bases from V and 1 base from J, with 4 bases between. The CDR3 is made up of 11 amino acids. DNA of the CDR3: TGCAGCGTTGCGATTAACTATGGCTACACCTTC. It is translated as CSVAINYGYTF.

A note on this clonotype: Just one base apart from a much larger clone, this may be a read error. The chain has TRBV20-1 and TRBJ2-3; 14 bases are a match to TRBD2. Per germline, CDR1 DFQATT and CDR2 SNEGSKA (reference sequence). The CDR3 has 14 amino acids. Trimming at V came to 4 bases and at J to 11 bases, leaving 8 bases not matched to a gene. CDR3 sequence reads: CSAMWTSGRIEQYF. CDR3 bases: TGCAGTGCTATGTGGACTAGCGGGAGGATTGAGCAGTATTTT.

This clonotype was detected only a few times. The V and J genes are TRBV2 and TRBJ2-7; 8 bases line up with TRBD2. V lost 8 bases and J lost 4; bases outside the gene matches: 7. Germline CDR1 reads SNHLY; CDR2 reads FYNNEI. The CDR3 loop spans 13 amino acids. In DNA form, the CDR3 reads TGTGCCAGCGAGGATAGCGGGACTTACGAGCAGTACTTC. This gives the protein CASEDSGTYEQYF.

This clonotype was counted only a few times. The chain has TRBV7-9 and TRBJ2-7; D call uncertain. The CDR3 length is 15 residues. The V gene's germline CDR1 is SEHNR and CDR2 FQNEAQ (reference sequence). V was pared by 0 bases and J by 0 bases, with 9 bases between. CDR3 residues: CASSLATESSYEQYF. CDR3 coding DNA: TGTGCCAGCAGCTTAGCGACTGAGTCCTCCTACGAGCAGTACTTC. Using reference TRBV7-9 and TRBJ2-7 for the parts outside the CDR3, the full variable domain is DTGVSQNPRHKITKRGQNVTFRCDPISEHNRLYWYRQTLGQGPEFLTYFQNEAQLEKSRLLSDRFSAERPKGSFSTLEIQRTEQGDSAMYLCASSLATESSYEQYFGPGTRLTVT.

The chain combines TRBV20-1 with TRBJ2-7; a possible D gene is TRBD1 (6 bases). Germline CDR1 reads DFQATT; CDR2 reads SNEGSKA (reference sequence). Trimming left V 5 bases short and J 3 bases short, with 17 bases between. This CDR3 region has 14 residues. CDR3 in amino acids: CSAPDSFLNYEQYF. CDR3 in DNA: TGCAGTGCTCCGGACAGTTTCCTCAACTACGAGCAGTACTTC.

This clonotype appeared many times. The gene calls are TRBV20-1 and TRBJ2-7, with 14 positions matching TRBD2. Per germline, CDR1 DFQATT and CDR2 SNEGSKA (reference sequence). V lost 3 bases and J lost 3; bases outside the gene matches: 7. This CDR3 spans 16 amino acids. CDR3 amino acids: CSASRATSGGVYEQYF. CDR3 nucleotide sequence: TGCAGTGCTAGTCGGGCGACTAGCGGGGGGGTCTACGAGCAGTACTTC.

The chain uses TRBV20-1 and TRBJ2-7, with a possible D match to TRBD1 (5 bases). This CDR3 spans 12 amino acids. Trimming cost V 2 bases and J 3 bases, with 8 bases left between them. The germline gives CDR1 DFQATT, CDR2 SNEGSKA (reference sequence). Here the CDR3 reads CSARHRYYEQYF. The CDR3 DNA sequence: TGCAGTGCTAGACACAGGTACTACGAGCAGTACTTC.

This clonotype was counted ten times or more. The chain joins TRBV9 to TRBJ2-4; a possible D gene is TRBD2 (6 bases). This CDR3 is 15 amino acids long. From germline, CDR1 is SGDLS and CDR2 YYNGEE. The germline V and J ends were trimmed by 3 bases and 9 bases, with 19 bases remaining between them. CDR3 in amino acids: CASSARRDSRGIQYF. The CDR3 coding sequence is TGTGCCAGCAGCGCCCGCCGGGACTCGAGAGGCATTCAGTACTTC.

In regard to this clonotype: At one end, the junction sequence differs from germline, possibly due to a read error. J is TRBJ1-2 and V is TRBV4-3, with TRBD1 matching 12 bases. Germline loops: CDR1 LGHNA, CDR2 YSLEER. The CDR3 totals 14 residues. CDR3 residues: CTSRDRGRGDGYTF. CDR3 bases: TGCACCAGCAGGGACAGGGGGCGCGGGGATGGCTACACCTTC.

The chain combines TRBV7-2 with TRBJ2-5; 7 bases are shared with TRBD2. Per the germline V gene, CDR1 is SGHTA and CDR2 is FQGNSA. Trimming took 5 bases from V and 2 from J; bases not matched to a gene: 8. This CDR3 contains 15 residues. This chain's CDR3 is CASSRGGPTQETQYF. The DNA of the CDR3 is TGTGCCAGCAGCCGGGGAGGGCCGACTCAAGAGACCCAGTACTTC.

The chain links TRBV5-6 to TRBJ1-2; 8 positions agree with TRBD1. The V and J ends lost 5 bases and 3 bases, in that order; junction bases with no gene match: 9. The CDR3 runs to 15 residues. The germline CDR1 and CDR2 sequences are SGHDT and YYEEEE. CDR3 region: CASRLQGGMDYGYTF. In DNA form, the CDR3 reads TGTGCCAGCAGATTACAGGGGGGGATGGACTATGGCTACACCTTC.

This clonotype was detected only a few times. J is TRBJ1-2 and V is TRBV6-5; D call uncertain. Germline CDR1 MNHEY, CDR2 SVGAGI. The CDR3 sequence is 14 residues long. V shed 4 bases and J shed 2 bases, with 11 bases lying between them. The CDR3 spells CASSSMGQNYGYTF. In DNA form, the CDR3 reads TGTGCCAGCAGTTCCATGGGCCAGAACTATGGCTACACCTTC.

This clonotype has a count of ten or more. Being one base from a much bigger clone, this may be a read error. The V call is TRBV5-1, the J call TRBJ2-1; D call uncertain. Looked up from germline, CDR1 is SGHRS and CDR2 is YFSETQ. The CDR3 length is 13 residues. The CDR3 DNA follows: TGCGCCAGCAGCTTGTTTAGGTACAATGACCAGTTCTTC. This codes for CASSLFRYNDQFF.

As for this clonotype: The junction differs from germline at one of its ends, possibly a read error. The CDR3 DNA follows: TGTGCCAGCAGCCCAAGGCAGAAGGGCACTGGAGCTTTCTTT. It yields the protein CASSPRQKGTGAFF. The chain recombines TRBV6-5 with TRBJ1-1, with D unresolved. In germline, CDR1 is MNHEY, CDR2 SVGAGI. This CDR3 has 14 amino acids.

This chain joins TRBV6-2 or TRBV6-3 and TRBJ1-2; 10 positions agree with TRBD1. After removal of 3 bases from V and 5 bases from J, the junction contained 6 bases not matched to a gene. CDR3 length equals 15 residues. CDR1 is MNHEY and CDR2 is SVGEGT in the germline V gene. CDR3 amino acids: CASSYGWDRGYGYTF. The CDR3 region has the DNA TGTGCCAGCAGTTATGGCTGGGACAGGGGATATGGCTACACCTTC.

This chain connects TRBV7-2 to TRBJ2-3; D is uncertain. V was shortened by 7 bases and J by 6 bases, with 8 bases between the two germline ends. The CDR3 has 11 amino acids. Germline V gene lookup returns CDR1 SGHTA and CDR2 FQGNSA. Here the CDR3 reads CASILGDTQYF. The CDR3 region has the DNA TGTGCCAGCATCCTCGGGGATACGCAGTATTTT. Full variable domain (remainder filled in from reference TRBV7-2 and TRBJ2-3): GAGVSQSPSNKVTEKGKDVELRCDPISGHTALYWYRQSLGQGLEFLIYFQGNSAPDKSGLPSDRFSAERTGGSVSTLTIQRTQQEDSAVYLCASILGDTQYFGPGTRLTVL.

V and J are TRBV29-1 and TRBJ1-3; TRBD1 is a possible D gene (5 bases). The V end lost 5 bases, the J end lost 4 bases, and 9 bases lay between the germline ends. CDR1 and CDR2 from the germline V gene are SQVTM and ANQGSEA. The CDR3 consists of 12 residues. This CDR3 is CSVRGLGNTIYF. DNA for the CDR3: TGCAGCGTTCGGGGGTTAGGAAACACCATATATTTT.

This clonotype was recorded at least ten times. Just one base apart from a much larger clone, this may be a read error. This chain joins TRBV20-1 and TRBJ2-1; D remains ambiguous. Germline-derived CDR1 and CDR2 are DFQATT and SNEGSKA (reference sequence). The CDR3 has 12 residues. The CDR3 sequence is CSARIENNEPFF. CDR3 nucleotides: TGCAGTGCTAGGATAGAGAACAATGAGCCGTTCTTC.

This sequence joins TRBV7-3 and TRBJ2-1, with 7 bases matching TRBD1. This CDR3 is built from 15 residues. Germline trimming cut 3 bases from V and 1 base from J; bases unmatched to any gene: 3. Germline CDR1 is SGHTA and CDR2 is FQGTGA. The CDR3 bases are TGTGCCAGCAGCTTTCGACAGGGTTCCTACAATGAGCAGTTCTTC. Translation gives CASSFRQGSYNEQFF.

CDR3 coding DNA: TGCAGTGCTAGGTCAAGGGGCCCCTACGAGCAGTACTTC. It specifies CSARSRGPYEQYF. The chain couples TRBV20-1 to TRBJ2-7, with D tentatively TRBD1 (5 bases). Trimming took off 3 bases at V and 2 bases at J, with 11 bases between the two ends. The CDR3 loop spans 13 amino acids. Germline V gives CDR1 DFQATT, CDR2 SNEGSKA (reference sequence).

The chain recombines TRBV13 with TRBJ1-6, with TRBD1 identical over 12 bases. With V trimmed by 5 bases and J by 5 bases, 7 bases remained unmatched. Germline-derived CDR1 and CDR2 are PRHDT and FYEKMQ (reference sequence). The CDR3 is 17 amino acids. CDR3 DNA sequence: TGTGCCAGCAGCATGGGGACAGGGGGCGCGGATAATTCACCCCTCCACTTT. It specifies CASSMGTGGADNSPLHF.

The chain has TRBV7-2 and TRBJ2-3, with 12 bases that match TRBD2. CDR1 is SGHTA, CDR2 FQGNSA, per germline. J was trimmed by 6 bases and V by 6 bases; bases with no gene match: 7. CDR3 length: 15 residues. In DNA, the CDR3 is TGTGCCAGCAGTTTTTCCGGGACTAGCGGGGATACGCAGTATTTT. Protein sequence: CASSFSGTSGDTQYF.

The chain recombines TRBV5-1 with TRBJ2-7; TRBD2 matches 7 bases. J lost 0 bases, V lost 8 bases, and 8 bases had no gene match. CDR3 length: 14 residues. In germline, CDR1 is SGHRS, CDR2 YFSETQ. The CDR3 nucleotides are TGCGCCAGTATCGACGGGGGGATCTCCTACGAGCAGTACTTC. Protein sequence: CASIDGGISYEQYF.

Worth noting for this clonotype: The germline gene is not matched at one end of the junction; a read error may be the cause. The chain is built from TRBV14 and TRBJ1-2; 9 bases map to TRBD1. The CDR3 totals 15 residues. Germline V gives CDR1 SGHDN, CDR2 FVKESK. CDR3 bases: TGTGTCAGCAGCCACGTGGGACAGGGCTACTATGGCTACGTCTTC. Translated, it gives CVSSHVGQGYYGYVF. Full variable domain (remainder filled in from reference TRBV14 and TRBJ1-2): EAGVTQFPSHSVIEKGQTVTLRCDPISGHDNLYWYRRVMGKEIKFLLHFVKESKQDESGMPNNRFLAERTGGTYSTLKVQPAELEDSGVYFCVSSHVGQGYYGYVFGSGTRLTVV.